This T cell receptor beta chain was identified during a study of blood T cell repertoires in COVID-19. Overall study context: Sites in the United States, Italy and Spain provided acute and convalescent COVID-19 samples. T cells, B-cell-depleted T cells, or PBMCs provided the cDNA or gDNA that served as material.

In the study's own analysis: Using reference gene primer amplification, nucleated cell counts were estimated. Assay: immunoSEQ multiplex PCR; the TCRdb copy retains only in-frame clones and omits some. V, J and clone size reflect that table, while D and trimming were determined from the DNA. The table shows a few hundred thousand clones, with approximately 89% occurring only once. The germline V gene has CDR1 SGDLS and CDR2 YYNGEE. This CDR3 has 15 amino acids. Trimming removed 7 bases at V and 4 bases at J, with 18 bases between. Input material: peripheral blood. The source of this sequence is a middle-aged woman who had recovered from COVID-19. The chain combines TRBV9 with TRBJ1-5, with no clear D. The CDR3 loop reads CASGPPGIRNQPQHF. CDR3 bases: TGTGCCAGCGGCCCCCCGGGAATAAGGAATCAGCCCCAGCATTTT.